Below, 27 T cell receptor beta chains from the same sample are listed, as sequenced in a study of blood T cell repertoires in COVID-19. The protocol was immunoSEQ multiplex PCR, while the TCRdb copy is restricted to in-frame clones and leaves out a portion. This table holds approximately 300,000 clones, 85% found once. Sequenced material: PBMCs or T cells enriched from blood (not recorded which). The receptor set was obtained from a woman between 25 and 40 years old who had been exposed to COVID-19.

The V gene is TRBV12-3 or TRBV12-4, the J gene TRBJ2-7; D unresolved. V lost 4 bases and J 7 bases, leaving 11 bases between the germline ends. The CDR3 consists of 12 residues. The CDR3 reads CASSSLHGEQYF. CDR3 coding DNA: TGTGCCAGCAGTTCGTTGCACGGGGAGCAGTACTTC.

The rearrangement links TRBV3-1 (or the pseudogene TRBV3-2) to TRBJ1-5, with D possibly TRBD1 on 5 matching bases. CDR1 LGHDT and CDR2 YNNKEL come from the germline V gene (reference sequence). V was shortened by 5 bases and J by 2 bases, with 16 bases between the two germline ends. This CDR3 has 16 amino acids. The CDR3: CASSYVRVTGNQPQHF. The CDR3 region has the DNA TGTGCCAGCAGCTACGTCAGGGTCACGGGCAATCAGCCCCAGCATTTT.

The rearrangement links TRBV24-1 to TRBJ2-2; D gene uncertain. CDR1 and CDR2 (germline): KGHDR, SFDVKD. The V and J ends lost 5 bases and 7 bases respectively, with 7 bases between them. This CDR3 has 12 residues. The CDR3 sequence: CATSAPFGELFF. The DNA of the CDR3 is TGTGCCACCAGTGCCCCCTTCGGGGAGCTGTTTTTT.

The CDR3 nucleotides are TGTGCCAGTAGTTCGAGACAGGGGGCAAATCAGCCCCAGCATTTT. Translation gives CASSSRQGANQPQHF. This chain connects TRBV19 to TRBJ1-5, with 10 bases fitting TRBD1. Trimming took 5 bases from V and 4 from J; bases not matched to a gene: 5. Germline-derived CDR1 and CDR2 are LNHDA and SQIVND (reference sequence). The CDR3 spans 15 residues.

This chain uses TRBV9 with TRBJ1-4; 7 bases line up with TRBD1. The CDR3 has 16 residues. The J segment lost 3 bases and the V segment lost 4 bases, leaving 9 bases of the junction unmatched. Germline assignment: CDR1 SGDLS and CDR2 YYNGEE. The CDR3 region is CASSSYWDSSNEKLFF. The CDR3 bases are TGTGCCAGCAGCTCCTACTGGGACAGTTCTAATGAAAAACTGTTTTTT. The full variable domain, in which reference TRBV9 and TRBJ1-4 provide the parts outside the CDR3, is DSGVTQTPKHLITATGQRVTLRCSPRSGDLSVYWYQQSLDQGLQFLIQYYNGEERAKGNILERFSAQQFPDLHSELNLSSLELGDSALYFCASSSYWDSSNEKLFFGSGTQLSVL.

The J gene is TRBJ1-1, the V gene TRBV5-4, with no clear D. Looked up from germline, CDR1 is SGHNT and CDR2 is YYREEE (reference sequence). The length of the CDR3 is 13 residues. The ends were cut back, 4 bases at V and 3 bases at J, with 10 bases in the middle. The DNA for the CDR3 is TGTGCCAGCAGCCCCCCTTTCCACACTGAAGCTTTCTTT. Protein sequence: CASSPPFHTEAFF.

This rearrangement joins TRBV5-6 to TRBJ1-5, with D tentatively TRBD1 (5 bases). V lost 4 bases and J 2 bases, leaving 19 bases between the germline ends. The CDR3 contains 17 residues. The V gene's germline CDR1 is SGHDT and CDR2 YYEEEE. The CDR3 region is CASSGGGSGGGNQPQHF. The CDR3 nucleotides read TGTGCCAGCAGCGGGGGTGGGAGCGGGGGTGGCAATCAGCCCCAGCATTTT. The variable domain in full, completed from reference TRBV5-6 and TRBJ1-5, reads DAGVTQSPTHLIKTRGQQVTLRCSPKSGHDTVSWYQQALGQGPQFIFQYYEEEERQRGNFPDRFSGHQFPNYSSELNVNALLLGDSALYLCASSGGGSGGGNQPQHFGDGTRLSIL.

This sequence joins TRBV9 and TRBJ2-2, with D uncertain. Deletions cut 1 base from V and 7 bases from J, with 11 bases between. Germline lookup yields CDR1 SGDLS and CDR2 YYNGEE. This CDR3 is 14 amino acids long. The CDR3 region is CASSVYPRGGELFF. CDR3 DNA: TGTGCCAGCAGCGTATATCCCAGAGGCGGGGAGCTGTTTTTT.

V usage is TRBV28 and J usage is TRBJ2-7, with 8 bases that match TRBD2. Germline CDR1 reads MDHEN; CDR2 reads SYDVKM. There are 16 residues in the CDR3. J gave up 2 bases and V 6 bases, and 12 bases lay outside the gene matches. CDR3 protein: CASSLPSGSPTYEQYF. The CDR3 coding sequence is TGTGCCAGCAGCCTCCCGAGCGGGAGTCCCACCTACGAGCAGTACTTC. Full variable domain (outside the CDR3, taken from reference TRBV28 and TRBJ2-7): DVKVTQSSRYLVKRTGEKVFLECVQDMDHENMFWYRQDPGLGLRLIYFSYDVKMKEKGDIPEGYSVSREKKERFSLILESASTNQTSMYLCASSLPSGSPTYEQYFGPGTRLTVT.

The chain employs TRBV7-3 and TRBJ2-3, with 10 bases that match TRBD1. Germline CDR1 and CDR2: SGHTA and FQGTGA. V lost 2 bases to trimming and J lost 6 bases; unmatched junction nucleotides: 5. The CDR3 length is 15 residues. CDR3 sequence reads: CASSLDRGPLDTQYF. Written as DNA, the CDR3 is TGTGCCAGCAGCTTAGACAGGGGGCCCTTGGATACGCAGTATTTT.

CDR3 DNA sequence: TGTGCCAGCAGTGAACCCCCTAGAGATGAGCAGTTCTTC. Encoded protein: CASSEPPRDEQFF. The chain has TRBV6-1 and TRBJ2-1; D gene uncertain. This CDR3 is built from 13 residues. Trimming removed 2 bases at V and 8 bases at J, with 10 bases between. Germline CDR1 and CDR2: MNHNS and SASEGT.

This chain links TRBV7-2 with TRBJ2-5; TRBD2 matches 7 bases. Germline loops: CDR1 SGHTA, CDR2 FQGNSA. The CDR3 length is 15 residues. The trim removed 3 bases at V and 2 bases at J, leaving 6 bases unmatched. For the CDR3, the DNA is TGTGCCAGCAGCTTTTCCAGCGGGGCTCAAGAGACCCAGTACTTC. It specifies CASSFSSGAQETQYF.

V gene TRBV28 combines with J gene TRBJ1-4, with D perhaps matching TRBD1 (6 bases). The CDR3 is 16 residues long. Per germline, CDR1 MDHEN and CDR2 SYDVKM. V shed 3 bases and J shed 0 bases, with 11 bases lying between them. CDR3 residues: CASSFASGATNEKLFF. CDR3 nucleotide sequence: TGTGCCAGCAGTTTCGCCTCAGGGGCAACTAATGAAAAACTGTTTTTT.

The gene calls are TRBV2 and TRBJ1-2; D is perhaps TRBD1 (6 bases). The CDR3 loop spans 14 amino acids. CDR1 and CDR2 from the germline V gene are SNHLY and FYNNEI. Trimming shortened V by 3 bases and J by 4 bases, and 12 bases separated the two germline ends. CDR3 nucleotides: TGTGCCAGCAGTGAGCGCCAGGGGATCTATGGCTACACCTTC. Translating it yields CASSERQGIYGYTF.

This chain connects TRBV7-3 to TRBJ2-2; a weak D match, TRBD2 (5 bases). The germline V gene has CDR1 SGHTA and CDR2 FQGTGA. Trimming removed 1 base at V and 5 bases at J, with 20 bases between. This CDR3 spans 18 amino acids. CDR3 sequence: CASSLNPTGDKGTGELFF. The CDR3 region has the DNA TGTGCCAGCAGCTTAAACCCCACCGGGGATAAGGGTACCGGGGAGCTGTTTTTT. The full variable domain, rest sourced from reference TRBV7-3 and TRBJ2-2, is GAGVSQTPSNKVTEKGKYVELRCDPISGHTALYWYRQSLGQGPEFLIYFQGTGAADDSGLPNDRFFAVRPEGSVSTLKIQRTERGDSAVYLCASSLNPTGDKGTGELFFGEGSRLTVL.

The chain uses TRBV5-1 and TRBJ1-1; maybe TRBD1 (6 bases). CDR1 SGHRS and CDR2 YFSETQ come from the germline V gene. V lost 4 bases and J 3 bases, leaving 16 bases between the germline ends. The CDR3 has 15 amino acids. CDR3 loop: CASSPDGTSHTEAFF. In nucleotides, the CDR3 is TGCGCCAGCAGCCCGGACGGGACATCCCACACTGAAGCTTTCTTT.

The chain links TRBV28 to TRBJ1-4, with D possibly matching TRBD1 (5 bases). V was pared by 6 bases and J by 6 bases, with 14 bases between. Germline V gene data show CDR1 as MDHEN and CDR2 as SYDVKM. The CDR3 loop spans 14 amino acids. CDR3 DNA sequence: TGTGCCAGCAGCCCTGGGGGGGTTGATGAAAAACTGTTTTTT. This encodes CASSPGGVDEKLFF.

The V and J genes are TRBV4-1 and TRBJ2-1, with D possibly TRBD2 on 5 matching bases. From germline, CDR1 is MGHRA and CDR2 YSYEKL. This CDR3 comprises 16 residues. Trimming stripped 4 bases from V and 5 bases from J, with 18 bases between. DNA for the CDR3: TGCGCCAGCAGCCCCCGAGGGCTATTCGGCCACAATGAGCAGTTCTTC. Amino acid sequence: CASSPRGLFGHNEQFF.

This clone was seen a few times. The V and J genes are TRBV5-1 and TRBJ2-4; the match to TRBD1 covers 9 bases. With V trimmed by 2 bases and J by 3 bases, 3 bases remained unmatched. This CDR3 has 15 residues. Germline V gene data show CDR1 as SGHRS and CDR2 as YFSETQ. CDR3 in amino acids: CASSFGQGSKNIQYF. The CDR3, as DNA: TGCGCCAGCAGCTTCGGACAGGGGAGCAAAAACATTCAGTACTTC.

This chain joins TRBV27 and TRBJ1-1, with D possibly TRBD1 on 5 matching bases. The CDR3 is 14 amino acids. The germline CDR1 and CDR2 sequences are MNHEY and SMNVEV (reference sequence). Trimming took off 3 bases at V and 0 bases at J, with 8 bases between the two ends. CDR3 nucleotide sequence: TGTGCCAGCAGTTTGTCAGGGTTGAACACTGAAGCTTTCTTT. Translated: CASSLSGLNTEAFF.

This sequence joins TRBV19 and TRBJ1-2; 10 bases agree with TRBD1. J was trimmed by 7 bases and V by 4 bases; bases with no gene match: 15. Germline loops: CDR1 LNHDA, CDR2 SQIVND (reference sequence). The CDR3 is 17 amino acids. CDR3 in DNA: TGTGCCAGTAGTACCGGGACAGGGGAGGATTCAGGAGGTGGCTACACCTTC. Translation: CASSTGTGEDSGGGYTF.

The chain links TRBV3-1 (or the pseudogene TRBV3-2) to TRBJ1-4; D not resolved. Germline values: CDR1 LGHDT, CDR2 YNNKEL (reference sequence). Trimming stripped 0 bases from V and 6 bases from J, with 17 bases between. The CDR3 totals 17 residues. The CDR3 DNA reads as TGTGCCAGCAGCCAAGAACCGACTCGACGGCCCCATGAAAAACTGTTTTTT. Translating gives CASSQEPTRRPHEKLFF.

This chain uses TRBV9 with TRBJ1-2, with D maybe TRBD1 (5 bases). This CDR3 is 17 amino acids long. CDR1 SGDLS and CDR2 YYNGEE come from the germline V gene. V gave up 3 bases and J gave up 3 bases, with 21 bases separating them. The CDR3 DNA follows: TGTGCCAGCAGCGCCTCCCCCGACAGTGGAATATACTATGGCTACACCTTC. It translates to CASSASPDSGIYYGYTF.

V gene TRBV24-1 combines with J gene TRBJ2-5, with 8 bases identical to TRBD1. The V gene end was trimmed by 3 bases and the J gene end by 5 bases; junction bases not matched to a gene: 7. The CDR3 has 15 amino acids. Germline values: CDR1 KGHDR, CDR2 SFDVKD. CDR3 residues: CATSDPRGQGETQYF. The DNA of the CDR3 is TGTGCCACCAGTGATCCCAGGGGGCAAGGGGAGACCCAGTACTTC.

With respect to this clone: One end of the junction varies from germline; a read error may be responsible. The chain employs TRBV5-1 and TRBJ1-5; tentative D call: TRBD1 (6 bases). Germline assignment: CDR1 SGHRS and CDR2 YFSETQ. This CDR3 is built from 17 residues. The CDR3 sequence: CASRLGGDNRVHQPQHF. As DNA, the CDR3 is TGCGCCAGCAGATTGGGTGGAGACAACAGGGTCCACCAGCCCCAGCATTTT. Full variable domain (remainder filled in from reference TRBV5-1 and TRBJ1-5): KAGVTQTPRYLIKTRGQQVTLSCSPISGHRSVSWYQQTPGQGLQFLFEYFSETQRNKGNFPGRFSGRQFSNSRSEMNVSTLELGDSALYLCASRLGGDNRVHQPQHFGDGTRLSIL.

This sequence joins TRBV15 and TRBJ1-2; D uncertain. This CDR3 contains 11 residues. Germline V lookup: CDR1 LNHNV, CDR2 YYDKDF (reference sequence). V lost 8 bases to trimming and J lost 8 bases, with 12 bases between them. In DNA form, the CDR3 reads TGTGCCACCCTTTGGGCCGGCGGCTACACCTTC. This translates into CATLWAGGYTF. Full variable domain (remainder filled in from reference TRBV15 and TRBJ1-2): DAMVIQNPRYQVTQFGKPVTLSCSQTLNHNVMYWYQQKSSQAPKLLFHYYDKDFNNEADTPDNFQSRRPNTSFCFLDIRSPGLGDTAMYLCATLWAGGYTFGSGTRLTVV.

This chain uses TRBV11-2 with TRBJ2-5; D might be TRBD2 (6 bases). The CDR3 is 13 amino acids. Per germline, CDR1 SGHAT and CDR2 FQNNGV. V shed 4 bases and J shed 4 bases, with 10 bases lying between them. This CDR3 is CASSSAGLETQYF. CDR3 sequence (DNA): TGTGCCAGCAGCTCCGCGGGGTTAGAGACCCAGTACTTC.